Below are 14 T cell receptor beta chains sequenced from a single sample in a study of blood T cell repertoires in COVID-19. The assay was immunoSEQ multiplex PCR, and TCRdb's table has in-frame clones only and misses some. The profile covers roughly 240,000 clones, with 65% to 90% appearing a single time and approximately 8.6% taken by the ten largest. Sequenced sample: PBMCs or T cells enriched from blood (not recorded which). The receptors come from a woman aged 45-65 years with acute COVID-19.

This clone occurred once. J is TRBJ1-2 and V is TRBV30; D might be TRBD1 (5 bases). The CDR3 covers 14 residues. Per germline, CDR1 GTSNPN and CDR2 SVGIG (reference sequence). The V end lost 3 bases, the J end lost 4 bases, and 15 bases lay between the germline ends. DNA for the CDR3: TGTGCCTGGAGCTTCGGGCAGGGAATCTATGGCTACACCTTC. Translated, it gives CAWSFGQGIYGYTF. Complete variable domain (other parts from reference TRBV30 and TRBJ1-2): SQTIHQWPATLVQPVGSPLSLECTVEGTSNPNLYWYRQAAGRGLQLLFYSVGIGQISSEVPQNLSASRPQDRQFILSSKKLLLSDSGFYLCAWSFGQGIYGYTFGSGTRLTVV.

The chain links TRBV5-1 to TRBJ1-1; maybe TRBD1 (5 bases). This CDR3 spans 14 amino acids. Looked up from germline, CDR1 is SGHRS and CDR2 is YFSETQ. The V and J ends lost 3 bases and 5 bases respectively, with 14 bases between them. CDR3 in amino acids: CASSSAQGWTEAFF. CDR3 DNA: TGCGCCAGCAGCTCTGCTCAGGGTTGGACTGAAGCTTTCTTT.

V gene TRBV3-1 (or the pseudogene TRBV3-2) combines with J gene TRBJ1-2; no clear D gene. The CDR3 consists of 15 residues. Trimming took off 3 bases at V and 11 bases at J, with 22 bases between the two ends. Germline V gene lookup returns CDR1 LGHDT and CDR2 YNNKEL (reference sequence). CDR3 nucleotide sequence: TGTGCCAGCAGCCATTCCGGGTCGGGTGGTTCAAGTTACACCTTC. It is translated as CASSHSGSGGSSYTF.

The rearrangement joins TRBV20-1 to TRBJ2-3, with 11 positions matching TRBD2. With 3 bases clipped from V and 3 bases from J, the junction kept 8 bases outside the gene matches. This CDR3 is 16 amino acids long. Looked up from germline, CDR1 is DFQATT and CDR2 is SNEGSKA (reference sequence). The CDR3 here is CSASRVSGGATDTQYF. Written as DNA, the CDR3 is TGCAGTGCTAGTAGGGTTAGCGGGGGGGCAACAGATACGCAGTATTTT.

This chain connects TRBV5-5 to TRBJ2-1; weak D call: TRBD2 (5 bases). V shed 3 bases and J shed 11 bases, with 9 bases lying between them. The CDR3 runs to 11 residues. The germline V gene encodes CDR1 SGHKS and CDR2 YYEKEE (reference sequence). In DNA form, the CDR3 reads TGTGCCAGCAGCTCTGAGGGCAAGCAGTTCTTC. Residues: CASSSEGKQFF.

The DNA for the CDR3 is TGTGCCAGCAGCCGGGACAGGGGCGGTGTGAACACTGAAGCTTTCTTT. Amino acid sequence: CASSRDRGGVNTEAFF. The rearrangement uses TRBV28 and TRBJ1-1; TRBD1 matches at 10 bases. Germline loops: CDR1 MDHEN, CDR2 SYDVKM. CDR3 length: 16 amino acids. J lost 0 bases, V lost 6 bases, and 7 bases had no gene match.

The J gene is TRBJ2-7, the V gene TRBV9; 14 bases align to TRBD2. CDR1 is SGDLS, CDR2 YYNGEE, per germline. J gave up 6 bases and V 1 base, and 18 bases lay outside the gene matches. The CDR3 is 20 amino acids. CDR3 in amino acids: CASSVQGLAGADPSLGEQYF. CDR3 in DNA: TGTGCCAGCAGCGTACAGGGACTAGCGGGGGCCGATCCCTCTCTCGGCGAGCAGTACTTC.

The chain links TRBV27 to TRBJ2-7; 8 bases are a match to TRBD1. The germline V gene has CDR1 MNHEY and CDR2 SMNVEV (reference sequence). V lost 4 bases, J lost 2 bases, and 10 bases stayed unmatched. The CDR3 spans 16 residues. The chain's CDR3 is CASSWGRGRTAYEQYF. CDR3 bases: TGTGCCAGCAGTTGGGGCAGGGGGCGCACGGCCTACGAGCAGTACTTC.

The J gene is TRBJ2-5, the V gene TRBV6-5, with a weak D call TRBD1 (6 bases). Trimming pared 0 bases from V and 8 bases from J, leaving 10 bases between. CDR3 length: 13 residues. Per the germline V gene, CDR1 is MNHEY and CDR2 is SVGAGI. The CDR3 sequence: CASSYSSRGTQYF. CDR3 nucleotide sequence: TGTGCCAGCAGTTACTCTTCCAGGGGAACCCAGTACTTC.

The count of this clone is one. The V gene is TRBV7-2, the J gene TRBJ1-1; D is uncertain. The length of the CDR3 is 14 residues. V was pared by 5 bases and J by 4 bases, with 14 bases between. Germline assignment: CDR1 SGHTA and CDR2 FQGNSA. CDR3 sequence: CASSVTSLFTEAFF. The CDR3, as DNA: TGTGCCAGCAGCGTTACTTCCCTGTTCACTGAAGCTTTCTTT.

On this clone: A read error may produce the germline difference seen at one junction end. The V and J genes are TRBV3-1 (or the pseudogene TRBV3-2) and TRBJ1-4, with 8 bases identical to TRBD1. The CDR3 has 16 residues. Germline CDR1 and CDR2: LGHDT and YNNKEL (reference sequence). CDR3 sequence: CASSGQGARGILSMGF. CDR3 in DNA: TGTGCCAGCAGCGGGCAGGGGGCTCGAGGTATCTTGAGTATGGGATTT.

This chain uses TRBV16 with TRBJ1-5; weak D call: TRBD1 (5 bases). The CDR3 spans 16 residues. Germline CDR1 and CDR2: KGHSY and FQNENV. V lost 4 bases, J lost 1 base, and 14 bases lay in between. Written as DNA, the CDR3 is TGTGCCAGCAGCCGTCAACCGGCAGGGAGCAATCAGCCCCAGCATTTT. Amino acids: CASSRQPAGSNQPQHF.

The genes are TRBV28 and TRBJ2-7; 8 nucleotides align to TRBD2. The CDR3 length is 15 residues. From germline, CDR1 is MDHEN and CDR2 SYDVKM. After removal of 2 bases from V and 4 bases from J, the junction contained 7 bases not matched to a gene. The CDR3 nucleotides are TGTGCCAGCAGTTTAGATCCCTCGGGGGGGTACGAGCAGTACTTC. Its translation: CASSLDPSGGYEQYF.

The rearrangement joins TRBV2 to TRBJ1-5; weak D call: TRBD1 (5 bases). V lost 2 bases to trimming and J lost 0 bases, with 11 bases between them. Germline-derived CDR1 and CDR2 are SNHLY and FYNNEI. The CDR3 is made up of 16 amino acids. The CDR3 nucleotides read TGTGCCAGCAGTGAATTCTCAGGGATTAGCAATCAGCCCCAGCATTTT. This encodes CASSEFSGISNQPQHF.